This T cell receptor (beta chain) was retrieved from a study of cytomegalovirus exposure and HLA in healthy donors. 60 Vbeta and 13 Jbeta primers were used in PCR. The protocol was immunoSEQ multiplex PCR, while the TCRdb copy is restricted to in-frame clones and leaves out a portion. The sample yields 150,000 to 200,000 clones, 65% to 85% seen once. This clone was seen a handful of times. The antigen remains unidentified. Findings and limits, study-wide: Analyzed later, association rates of TCRs varied across HLA loci, with DRB1 most and HLA-C fewest.

The germline CDR1 and CDR2 sequences are SGHRS and YFSETQ. V was trimmed by 0 bases and J by 3 bases, leaving 6 bases between them. The CDR3 runs 13 residues. Sample: PBMCs. This rearrangement joins TRBV5-1 to TRBJ2-5, with D possibly being TRBD1 (6 bases). This clonotype originated in a woman aged 40 to 50 in good health and CMV-seropositive. DNA of the CDR3: TGCGCCAGCAGCTTGGGACAGGAAGAGACCCAGTACTTC. This sequence encodes CASSLGQEETQYF.